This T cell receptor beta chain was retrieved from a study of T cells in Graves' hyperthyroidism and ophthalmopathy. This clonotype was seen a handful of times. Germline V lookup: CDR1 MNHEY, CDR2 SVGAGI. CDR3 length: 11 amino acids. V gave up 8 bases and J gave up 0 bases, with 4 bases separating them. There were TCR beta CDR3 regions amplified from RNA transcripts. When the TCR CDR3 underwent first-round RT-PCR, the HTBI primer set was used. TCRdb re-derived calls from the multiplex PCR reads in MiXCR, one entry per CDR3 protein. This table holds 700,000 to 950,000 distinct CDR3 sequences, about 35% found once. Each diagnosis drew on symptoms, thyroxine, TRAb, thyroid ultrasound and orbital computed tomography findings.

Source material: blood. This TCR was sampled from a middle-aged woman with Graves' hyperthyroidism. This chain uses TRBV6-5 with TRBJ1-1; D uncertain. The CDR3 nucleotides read TGTGCCAGCCAAATGAACACTGAAGCTTTCTTT. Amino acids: CASQMNTEAFF.